Shown below are 4 T cell receptor beta chains from a single sample sequenced in a study of patients and donors after allogeneic stem cell transplantation. TCRdb reprocessed the RT-PCR reads via MiXCR and lists one record per CDR3 protein. The sample lists fewer than 15,000 distinct CDR3 sequences, 20% to 25% seen once, with roughly half in the top ten. The sequenced sample consisted of blood, either unsorted or a sorted T cell fraction (not recorded which). The source of these receptors is a human donor who was either an allogeneic HSCT recipient or a stem cell or donor lymphocyte infusion donor (not recorded which). It is not recorded whose cells these are; they may come from a transplant donor.

V gene TRBV20-1 combines with J gene TRBJ2-1; TRBD2 matches at 14 bases. Per germline, CDR1 DFQATT and CDR2 SNEGSKA (reference sequence). CDR3 size: 15 residues. With V trimmed by 3 bases and J by 8 bases, 6 bases remained unmatched. The CDR3 DNA is TGCAGTGCTAGCCCGACTAGCGGGAGGGCCGATGAGCAGTTCTTC. Protein: CSASPTSGRADEQFF.

Remarks on this clonotype: One end of the junction does not line up with germline, which may come from a read error. The rearrangement joins TRBV7-7 to TRBJ2-7, with 12 bases fitting TRBD1. The V gene's germline CDR1 is SSHAT and CDR2 FNYEAQ (reference sequence). The CDR3 consists of 15 residues. CDR3 bases: TGTGCTAGCAGCTGGGGACAGGGGGCCACCTACGAGCAGTACTTC. It translates to CASSWGQGATYEQYF.

The chain is built from TRBV29-1 and TRBJ1-1; D unclear. Trimming took off 4 bases at V and 0 bases at J, with 18 bases between the two ends. Germline V lookup: CDR1 SQVTM, CDR2 ANQGSEA. The CDR3 sequence is 16 residues long. CDR3 coding DNA: TGCAGCGTTGTCCGACCGCCCCAGCTACTGAACACTGAAGCTTTCTTT. Its protein is CSVVRPPQLLNTEAFF.

This chain uses TRBV11-2 with TRBJ1-1; D is possibly TRBD1 (5 bases). CDR1 SGHAT and CDR2 FQNNGV come from the germline V gene. CDR3 length: 13 residues. V gave up 3 bases and J gave up 1 base, with 6 bases separating them. CDR3 loop: CASSFRGNTEAFF. The CDR3 region has the DNA TGTGCCAGCAGCTTTAGGGGGAACACTGAAGCTTTCTTT.